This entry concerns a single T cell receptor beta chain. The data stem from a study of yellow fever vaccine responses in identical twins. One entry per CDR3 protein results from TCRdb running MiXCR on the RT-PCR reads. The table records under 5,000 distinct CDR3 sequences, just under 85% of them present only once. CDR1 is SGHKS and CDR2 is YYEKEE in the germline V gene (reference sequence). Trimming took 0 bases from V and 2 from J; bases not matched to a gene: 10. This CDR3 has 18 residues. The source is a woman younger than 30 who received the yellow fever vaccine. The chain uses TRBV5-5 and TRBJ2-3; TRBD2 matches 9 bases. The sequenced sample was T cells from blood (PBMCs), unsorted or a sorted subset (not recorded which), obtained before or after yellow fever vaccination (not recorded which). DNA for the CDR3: TGTGCCAGCAGCTTGGGCTGGACGGCGGGGGGGGACACAGATACGCAGTATTTT. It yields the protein CASSLGWTAGGDTDTQYF.